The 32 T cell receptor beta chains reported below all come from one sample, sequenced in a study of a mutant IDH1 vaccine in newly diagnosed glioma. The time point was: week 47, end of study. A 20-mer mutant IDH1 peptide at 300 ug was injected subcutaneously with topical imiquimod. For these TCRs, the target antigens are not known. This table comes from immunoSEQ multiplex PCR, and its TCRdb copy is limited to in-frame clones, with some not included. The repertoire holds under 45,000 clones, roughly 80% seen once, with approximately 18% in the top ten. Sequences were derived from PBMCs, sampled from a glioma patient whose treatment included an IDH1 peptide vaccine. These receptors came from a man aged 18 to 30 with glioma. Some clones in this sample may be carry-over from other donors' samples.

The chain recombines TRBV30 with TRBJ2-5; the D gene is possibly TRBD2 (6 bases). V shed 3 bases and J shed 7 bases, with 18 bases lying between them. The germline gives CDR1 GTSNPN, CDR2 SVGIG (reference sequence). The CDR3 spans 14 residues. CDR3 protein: CAWSQGTPRGTQYF. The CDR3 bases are TGTGCCTGGAGCCAAGGGACTCCGCGAGGGACCCAGTACTTC.

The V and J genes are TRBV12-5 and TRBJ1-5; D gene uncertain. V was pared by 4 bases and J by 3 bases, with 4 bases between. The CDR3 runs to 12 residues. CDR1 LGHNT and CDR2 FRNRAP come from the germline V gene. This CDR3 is CASGSPNQPQHF. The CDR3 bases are TGTGCTAGTGGTTCCCCCAATCAGCCCCAGCATTTT.

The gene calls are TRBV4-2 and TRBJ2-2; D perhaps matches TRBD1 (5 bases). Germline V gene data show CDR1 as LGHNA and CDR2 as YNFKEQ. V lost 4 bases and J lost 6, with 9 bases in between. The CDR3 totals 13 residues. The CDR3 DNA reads TGTGCCAGCAGCCCGACAGCCCCCGGGGAGCTGTTTTTT. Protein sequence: CASSPTAPGELFF.

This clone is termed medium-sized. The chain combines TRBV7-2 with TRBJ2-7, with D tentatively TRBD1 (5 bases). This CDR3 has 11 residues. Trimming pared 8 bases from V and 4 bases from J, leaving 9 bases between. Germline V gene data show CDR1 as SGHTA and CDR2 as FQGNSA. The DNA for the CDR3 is TGTGCCAGCGGACACCAATACGAGCAGTACTTC. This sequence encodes CASGHQYEQYF. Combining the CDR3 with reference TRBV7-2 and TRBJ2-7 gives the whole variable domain GAGVSQSPSNKVTEKGKDVELRCDPISGHTALYWYRQSLGQGLEFLIYFQGNSAPDKSGLPSDRFSAERTGGSVSTLTIQRTQQEDSAVYLCASGHQYEQYFGPGTRLTVT.

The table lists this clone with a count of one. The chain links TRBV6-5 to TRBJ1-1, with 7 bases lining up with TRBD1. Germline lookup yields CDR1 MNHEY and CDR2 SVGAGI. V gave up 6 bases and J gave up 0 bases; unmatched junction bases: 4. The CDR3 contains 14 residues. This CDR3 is CASSQGGMNTEAFF. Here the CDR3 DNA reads TGTGCCAGCAGCCAGGGGGGGATGAACACTGAAGCTTTCTTT.

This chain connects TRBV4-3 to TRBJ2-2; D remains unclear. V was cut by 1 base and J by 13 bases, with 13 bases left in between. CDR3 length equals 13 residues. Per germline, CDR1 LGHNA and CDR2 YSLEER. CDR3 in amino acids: CASSQARASGLFF. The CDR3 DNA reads TGCGCCAGCAGCCAAGCAAGGGCCTCGGGGCTGTTTTTT.

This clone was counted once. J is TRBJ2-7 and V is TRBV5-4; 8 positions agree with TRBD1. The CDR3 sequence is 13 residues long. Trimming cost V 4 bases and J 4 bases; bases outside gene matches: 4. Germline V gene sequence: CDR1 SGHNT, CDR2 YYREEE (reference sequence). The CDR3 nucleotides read TGTGCCAGCAGCCGTGACAGGGGATACGAGCAGTACTTC. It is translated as CASSRDRGYEQYF.

The CDR3 coding sequence is TGTGCCAGCAGTGACGTCCTCTTTCCCACTGAAGCTTTCTTT. Translated: CASSDVLFPTEAFF. The chain couples TRBV2 to TRBJ1-1; D is ambiguous. Germline V lookup: CDR1 SNHLY, CDR2 FYNNEI. Trimming pared 3 bases from V and 4 bases from J, leaving 12 bases between. The CDR3 totals 14 residues.

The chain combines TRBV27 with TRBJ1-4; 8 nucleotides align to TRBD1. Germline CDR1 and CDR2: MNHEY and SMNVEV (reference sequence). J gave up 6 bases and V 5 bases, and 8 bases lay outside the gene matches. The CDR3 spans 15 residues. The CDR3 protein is CASSLTDRVDEKLFF. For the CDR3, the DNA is TGTGCCAGCAGTCTCACGGACAGGGTGGATGAAAAACTGTTTTTT.

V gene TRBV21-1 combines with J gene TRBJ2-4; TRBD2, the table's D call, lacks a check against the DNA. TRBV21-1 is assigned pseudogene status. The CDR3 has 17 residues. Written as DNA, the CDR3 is TGTGCCAGCAGCATAGGAGGTCTGTCTACCCTGATCACCATTCAGTACTTC. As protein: CASSIGGLSTLITIQYF.

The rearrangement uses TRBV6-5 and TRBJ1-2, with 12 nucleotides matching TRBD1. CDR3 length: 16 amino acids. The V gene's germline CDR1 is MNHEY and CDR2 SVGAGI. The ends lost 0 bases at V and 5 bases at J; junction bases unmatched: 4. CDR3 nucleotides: TGTGCCAGCAGTTACTCGGGACAGGGGGCATGGTATGGCTACACCTTC. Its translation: CASSYSGQGAWYGYTF.

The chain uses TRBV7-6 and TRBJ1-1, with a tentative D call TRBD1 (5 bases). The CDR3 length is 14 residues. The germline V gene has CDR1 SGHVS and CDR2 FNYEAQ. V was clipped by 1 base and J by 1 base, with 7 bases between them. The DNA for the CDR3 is TGTGCCAGCAGCTTAGAACAGGCGAACACTGAAGCTTTCTTT. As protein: CASSLEQANTEAFF.

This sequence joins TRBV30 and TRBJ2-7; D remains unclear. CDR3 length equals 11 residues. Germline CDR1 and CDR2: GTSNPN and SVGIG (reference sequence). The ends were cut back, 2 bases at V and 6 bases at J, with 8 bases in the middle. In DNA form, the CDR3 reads TGTGCCTGGAGTACGAGTCCCGAGCAGTACTTC. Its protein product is CAWSTSPEQYF.

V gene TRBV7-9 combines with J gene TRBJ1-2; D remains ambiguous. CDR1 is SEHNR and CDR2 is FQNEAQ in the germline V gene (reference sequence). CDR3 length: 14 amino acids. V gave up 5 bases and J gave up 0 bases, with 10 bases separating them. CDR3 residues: CASSRDAPNYGYTF. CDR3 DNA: TGTGCCAGCAGCAGAGACGCTCCTAACTATGGCTACACCTTC. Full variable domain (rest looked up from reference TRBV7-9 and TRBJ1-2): DTGVSQNPRHKITKRGQNVTFRCDPISEHNRLYWYRQTLGQGPEFLTYFQNEAQLEKSRLLSDRFSAERPKGSFSTLEIQRTEQGDSAMYLCASSRDAPNYGYTFGSGTRLTVV.

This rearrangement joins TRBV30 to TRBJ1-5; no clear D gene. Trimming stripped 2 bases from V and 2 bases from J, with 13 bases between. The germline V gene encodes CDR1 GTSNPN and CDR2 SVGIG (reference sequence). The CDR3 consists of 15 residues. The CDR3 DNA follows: TGTGCCTGGAGTCAGGCCGGGGTCCGCAATCAGCCCCAGCATTTT. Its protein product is CAWSQAGVRNQPQHF.

CDR3: CASSTRRGQGIADTQYF. DNA of the CDR3: TGTGCCAGCAGTACCCGGAGGGGACAGGGGATCGCAGATACGCAGTATTTT. The chain is built from TRBV25-1 and TRBJ2-3, with 10 bases aligning to TRBD1. Germline V CDR1 and CDR2: MGHDK, SYGVNS. This CDR3 comprises 17 residues. With 5 bases clipped from V and 4 bases from J, the junction kept 12 bases outside the gene matches.

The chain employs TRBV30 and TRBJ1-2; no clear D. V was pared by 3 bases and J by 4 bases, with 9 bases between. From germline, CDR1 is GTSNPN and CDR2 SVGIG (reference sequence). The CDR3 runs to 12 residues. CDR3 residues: CAWSPRGYGYTF. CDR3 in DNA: TGTGCCTGGAGCCCCCGCGGCTATGGCTACACCTTC.

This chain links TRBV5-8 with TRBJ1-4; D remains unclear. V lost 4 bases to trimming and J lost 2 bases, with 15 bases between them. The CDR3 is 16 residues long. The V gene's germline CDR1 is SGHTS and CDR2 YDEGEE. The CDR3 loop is CASSRTDSWTNEKLFF. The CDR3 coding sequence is TGTGCCAGCAGCCGTACGGACTCTTGGACTAATGAAAAACTGTTTTTT.

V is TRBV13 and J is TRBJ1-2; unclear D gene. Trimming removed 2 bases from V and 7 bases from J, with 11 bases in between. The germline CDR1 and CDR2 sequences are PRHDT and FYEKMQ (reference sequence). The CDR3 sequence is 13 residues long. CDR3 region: CASSLKEVSGYTF. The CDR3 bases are TGTGCCAGCAGCTTAAAGGAAGTGAGTGGCTACACCTTC.

CDR3 DNA sequence: TGTGCCACCAGCAGGTTCACTAGCGGGAACTACGAGCAGTACTTC. Translation: CATSRFTSGNYEQYF. The chain joins TRBV15 to TRBJ2-7; 10 nucleotides agree with TRBD2. Germline lookup yields CDR1 LNHNV and CDR2 YYDKDF (reference sequence). The CDR3 runs to 15 residues. V shed 3 bases, J shed 3 bases, and the junction held 5 bases outside the gene matches.

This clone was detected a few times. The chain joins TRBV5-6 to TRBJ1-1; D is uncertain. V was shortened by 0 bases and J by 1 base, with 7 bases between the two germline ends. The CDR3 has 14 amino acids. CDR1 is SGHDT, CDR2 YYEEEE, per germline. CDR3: CASSLGPGNTEAFF. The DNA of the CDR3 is TGTGCCAGCAGCTTGGGGCCCGGGAACACTGAAGCTTTCTTT.

For the CDR3, the DNA is TGTGCCAGCAGCTTAGGGGCGGGAGGACTCACAGATACGCAGTATTTT. Its translation: CASSLGAGGLTDTQYF. The chain links TRBV13 to TRBJ2-3, with 8 bases that match TRBD2. With 0 bases clipped from V and 2 bases from J, the junction kept 4 bases outside the gene matches. The CDR3 is made up of 16 amino acids. The V gene's germline CDR1 is PRHDT and CDR2 FYEKMQ (reference sequence).

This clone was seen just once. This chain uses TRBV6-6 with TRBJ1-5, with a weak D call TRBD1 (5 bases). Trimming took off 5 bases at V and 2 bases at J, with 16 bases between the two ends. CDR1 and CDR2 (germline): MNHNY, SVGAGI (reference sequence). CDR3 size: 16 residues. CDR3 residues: CASSQRLGLGNQPQHF. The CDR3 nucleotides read TGTGCCAGCAGTCAACGACTGGGACTGGGCAATCAGCCCCAGCATTTT.

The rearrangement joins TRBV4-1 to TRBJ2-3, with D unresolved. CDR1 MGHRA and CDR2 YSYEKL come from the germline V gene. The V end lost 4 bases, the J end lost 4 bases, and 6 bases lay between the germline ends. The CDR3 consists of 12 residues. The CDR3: CASSPPSDTQYF. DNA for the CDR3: TGCGCCAGCAGCCCCCCTTCAGATACGCAGTATTTT.

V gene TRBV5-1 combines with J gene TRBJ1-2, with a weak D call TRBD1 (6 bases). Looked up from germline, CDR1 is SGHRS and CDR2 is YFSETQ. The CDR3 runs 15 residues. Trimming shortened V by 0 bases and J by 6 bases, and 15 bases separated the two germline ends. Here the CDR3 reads CASSLGVTGWHGYTF. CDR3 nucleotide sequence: TGCGCCAGCAGCTTGGGGGTTACAGGGTGGCATGGCTACACCTTC.

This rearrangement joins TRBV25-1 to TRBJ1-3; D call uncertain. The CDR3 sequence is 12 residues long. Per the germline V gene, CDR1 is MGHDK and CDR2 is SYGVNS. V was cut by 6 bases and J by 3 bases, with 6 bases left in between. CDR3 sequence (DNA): TGTGCCAGCAGGGGGAGTGGAAACACCATATATTTT. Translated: CASRGSGNTIYF.

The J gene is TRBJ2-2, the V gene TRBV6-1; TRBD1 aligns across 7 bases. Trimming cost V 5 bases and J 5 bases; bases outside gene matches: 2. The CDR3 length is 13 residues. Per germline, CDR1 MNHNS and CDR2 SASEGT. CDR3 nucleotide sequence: TGTGCCAGCAGTCTCAGGGGGACCGGGGAGCTGTTTTTT. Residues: CASSLRGTGELFF.

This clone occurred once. The CDR3 nucleotides read TGTGCCAGCAGCGAGGGGCTAGAGCAGTTCTTC. Its protein is CASSEGLEQFF. V is TRBV5-6 and J is TRBJ2-1; D is tentatively TRBD1 or TRBD2 (5 bases each). The CDR3 runs 11 residues. Germline V gene sequence: CDR1 SGHDT, CDR2 YYEEEE. The ends were cut back, 4 bases at V and 10 bases at J, with 9 bases in the middle.

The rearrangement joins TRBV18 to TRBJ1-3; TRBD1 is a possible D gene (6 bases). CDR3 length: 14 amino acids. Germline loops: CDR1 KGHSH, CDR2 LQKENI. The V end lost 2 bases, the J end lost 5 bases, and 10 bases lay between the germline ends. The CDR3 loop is CASSPRGDRNTIYF. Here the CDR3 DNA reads TGTGCCAGCTCACCAAGAGGGGACAGAAACACCATATATTTT.

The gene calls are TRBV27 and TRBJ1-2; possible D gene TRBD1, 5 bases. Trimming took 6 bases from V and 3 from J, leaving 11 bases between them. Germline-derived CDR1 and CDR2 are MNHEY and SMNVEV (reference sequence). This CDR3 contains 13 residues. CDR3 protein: CASRRGRDYGYTF. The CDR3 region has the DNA TGTGCCAGCAGACGGGGCAGGGACTATGGCTACACCTTC.

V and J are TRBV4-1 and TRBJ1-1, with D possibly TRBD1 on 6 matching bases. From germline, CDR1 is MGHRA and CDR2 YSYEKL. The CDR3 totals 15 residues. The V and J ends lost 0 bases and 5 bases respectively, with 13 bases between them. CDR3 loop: CASSQDEGGGTEAFF. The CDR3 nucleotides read TGCGCCAGCAGCCAAGATGAGGGGGGAGGGACTGAAGCTTTCTTT.

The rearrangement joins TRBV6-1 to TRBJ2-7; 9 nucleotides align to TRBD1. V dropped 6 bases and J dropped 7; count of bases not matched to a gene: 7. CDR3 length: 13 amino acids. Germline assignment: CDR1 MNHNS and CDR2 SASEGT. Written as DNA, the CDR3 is TGTGCCAGCAGGCTACAGGGGGCGGGGGAGCAGTACTTC. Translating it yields CASRLQGAGEQYF.